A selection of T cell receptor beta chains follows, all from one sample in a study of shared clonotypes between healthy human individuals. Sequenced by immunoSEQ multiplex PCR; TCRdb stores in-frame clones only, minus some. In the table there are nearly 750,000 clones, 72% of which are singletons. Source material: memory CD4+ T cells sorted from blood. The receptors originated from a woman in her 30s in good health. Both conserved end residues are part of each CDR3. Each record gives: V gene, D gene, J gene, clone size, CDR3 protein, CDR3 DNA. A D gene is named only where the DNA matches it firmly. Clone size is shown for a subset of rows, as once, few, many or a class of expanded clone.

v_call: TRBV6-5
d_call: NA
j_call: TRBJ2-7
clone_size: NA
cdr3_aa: CASSGIDNFAEQYF
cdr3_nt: TGTGCCAGCAGTGGGATAGACAATTTCGCCGAGCAGTACTTC

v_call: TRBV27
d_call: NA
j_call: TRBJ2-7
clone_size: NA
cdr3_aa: CASSLEQGYEQYF
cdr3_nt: TGTGCCAGCAGTTTAGAACAGGGCTACGAGCAGTACTTC

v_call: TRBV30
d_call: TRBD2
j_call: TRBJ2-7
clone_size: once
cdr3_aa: CACTSGLATGEQYF
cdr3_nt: TGTGCCTGCACCTCGGGACTAGCAACGGGAGAGCAGTACTTC

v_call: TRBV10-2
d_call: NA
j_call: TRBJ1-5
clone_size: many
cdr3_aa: CASSDGGFGNQPQHF
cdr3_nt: TGCGCCAGCAGTGATGGGGGTTTCGGCAATCAGCCCCAGCATTTT

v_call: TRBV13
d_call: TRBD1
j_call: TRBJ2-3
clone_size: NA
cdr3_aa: CASSLGRGLNTQYF
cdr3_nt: TGTGCCAGCAGCTTAGGGAGGGGGCTGAATACGCAGTATTTT

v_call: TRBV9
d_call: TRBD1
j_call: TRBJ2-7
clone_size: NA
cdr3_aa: CASSVGAGTGGSYEQYF
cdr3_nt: TGTGCCAGCAGCGTAGGGGCCGGGACAGGGGGATCCTACGAGCAGTACTTC

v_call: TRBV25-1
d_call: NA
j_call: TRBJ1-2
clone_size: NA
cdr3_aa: CASSDRLEPGYTF
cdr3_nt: TGTGCCAGCAGCGACAGGTTGGAGCCTGGCTACACCTTC

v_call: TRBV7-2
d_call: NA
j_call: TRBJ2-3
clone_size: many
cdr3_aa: CASSLDVGTQYF
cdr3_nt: TGTGCCAGCAGCTTAGACGTTGGTACGCAGTATTTT

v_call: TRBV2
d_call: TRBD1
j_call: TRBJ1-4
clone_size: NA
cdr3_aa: CASRWTGENEKLFF
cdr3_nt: TGTGCCAGCAGGTGGACAGGGGAGAATGAAAAACTGTTTTTT

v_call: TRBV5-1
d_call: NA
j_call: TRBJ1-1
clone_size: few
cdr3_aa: CASRLVNTEAFF
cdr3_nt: TGCGCCAGCAGATTAGTGAACACTGAAGCTTTCTTT